These 6 T cell receptor beta chains were all obtained from the same sample, sequenced in a study of cytomegalovirus exposure and HLA in healthy donors. In the PCR, 60 Vbeta and 13 Jbeta primers were used. Repertoires were generated with immunoSEQ multiplex PCR, while TCRdb's copy carries only in-frame clones and drops some. In the table there are roughly 200,000 clones, approximately 80% of which are singletons. The sample consisted of PBMCs. The receptors derive from a female donor in good health and CMV-seronegative.

The V call is TRBV6-5, the J call TRBJ1-1; TRBD1 aligns across 9 bases. The CDR3 has 12 amino acids. Trimming took 4 bases from V and 11 from J; bases not matched to a gene: 5. Germline values: CDR1 MNHEY, CDR2 SVGAGI. The CDR3 is CASSSGTGKAFF. The CDR3 DNA is TGTGCCAGCAGTTCAGGGACAGGGAAGGCTTTCTTT.

The count of this clone is one. This sequence joins TRBV27 and TRBJ2-5, with D perhaps TRBD1 (5 bases). The germline gives CDR1 MNHEY, CDR2 SMNVEV (reference sequence). CDR3 length: 14 residues. The V end was cut by 0 bases, the J end by 5 bases, with 10 bases between. CDR3 bases: TGTGCCAGCAGTTTATCGACTGCAGGGGAGACCCAGTACTTC. This translates into CASSLSTAGETQYF.

CDR3 loop: CASSPKLGTGFDGYTF. In nucleotides, the CDR3 is TGTGCCAGCTCACCCAAATTAGGGACAGGGTTCGATGGCTACACCTTC. The chain uses TRBV18 and TRBJ1-2, with 9 nucleotides matching TRBD1. The J segment lost 6 bases and the V segment lost 3 bases, leaving 11 bases of the junction unmatched. The germline V gene encodes CDR1 KGHSH and CDR2 LQKENI. CDR3 length: 16 amino acids. Together with reference TRBV18 and TRBJ1-2, the CDR3 gives the full variable domain: NAGVMQNPRHLVRRRGQEARLRCSPMKGHSHVYWYRQLPEEGLKFMVYLQKENIIDESGMPKERFSAEFPKEGPSILRIQQVVRGDSAAYFCASSPKLGTGFDGYTFGSGTRLTVV.

This clone was seen just once. J is TRBJ1-1 and V is TRBV2; 9 nucleotides align to TRBD1. The CDR3 is made up of 18 amino acids. From germline, CDR1 is SNHLY and CDR2 FYNNEI. Germline trimming cut 6 bases from V and 0 bases from J; bases unmatched to any gene: 14. CDR3 coding DNA: TGTGCCAGCAGAAATTCTGGACAGGGGAGATCATTGAACACTGAAGCTTTCTTT. It codes for CASRNSGQGRSLNTEAFF. The variable domain in full, completed from reference TRBV2 and TRBJ1-1, reads EPEVTQTPSHQVTQMGQEVILRCVPISNHLYFYWYRQILGQKVEFLVSFYNNEISEKSEIFDDQFSVERPDGSNFTLKIRSTKLEDSAMYFCASRNSGQGRSLNTEAFFGQGTRLTVV.

Note on this clone: Sequence at one end of the junction differs from germline and may be a read error. The chain has TRBV2 and TRBJ2-1; 11 bases align to TRBD2. Germline V lookup: CDR1 SNHLY, CDR2 FYNNEI. The CDR3 contains 15 residues. Written as DNA, the CDR3 is TGTGCCAGCCGTGAGGGACTAGCGGTCTACAATGAGCAGTTCTTC. This codes for CASREGLAVYNEQFF. Variable domain in full (rest from reference TRBV2 and TRBJ2-1): EPEVTQTPSHQVTQMGQEVILRCVPISNHLYFYWYRQILGQKVEFLVSFYNNEISEKSEIFDDQFSVERPDGSNFTLKIRSTKLEDSAMYFCASREGLAVYNEQFFGPGTRLTVL.

The chain employs TRBV5-1 and TRBJ2-1, with 8 bases lining up with TRBD1. CDR1 is SGHRS, CDR2 YFSETQ, per germline. This CDR3 region has 16 residues. The ends lost 5 bases at V and 0 bases at J; junction bases unmatched: 7. The CDR3, as DNA: TGCGCCAGCAGTCGACAGGGGACGAGCTCCTACAATGAGCAGTTCTTC. As protein: CASSRQGTSSYNEQFF.